This T cell receptor (beta chain) was sequenced for a study of cytomegalovirus exposure and HLA in healthy donors (dated by TCRdb to 2016 to 2017). Background on the whole study: According to a later analysis, the 120 or so validation repertoires were produced on the same platform as the 666 repertoires of the first cohort. The study aimed to test whether signatures of past pathogen exposure could be identified by cataloging public T cell receptors. Along with the approximately 650-subject first cohort, a separate validation cohort of more than 90 different subjects was used. To predict cytomegalovirus infection status, the study brought together high-throughput TCR immunosequencing, statistical association of individual TCRs with disease status, and machine learning. Broader findings and caveats from the paper: The classifier was reported to diagnose cytomegalovirus status with high specificity and sensitivity in both the original cohort and the validation cohort. Of the cluster scores, roughly 93% were above 0 in a later analysis, which found that TCRs clustered in the first cohort also tended to co-occur in the approximately 130 validation repertoires. Most TCR sequences were observed very rarely across donors, whereas some public TCRs were present in many individuals. All 120 or so repertoires were used to score co-occurrence in the validation cohort in a later analysis, because that analysis had no HLA typing for the cohort. According to the authors, the approach could potentially be generalized to other disease states and immunological phenotypes. In vitro tests confirmed that a few of the cytomegalovirus-associated TCR beta chains recognize cytomegalovirus antigens. In the study, around 150 TCR beta chains were listed as associated with cytomegalovirus.

The protocol used for the library was the immunoSEQ multiplex PCR assay. Concerning the study's data processing: A statistical classification framework was developed to diagnose cytomegalovirus status using the catalog of TCR beta chain sequences. TCRdb stores this immuneACCESS table with in-frame sequences only. Part of the clones is absent; in the studies checked, under half of the shortfall reflects unresolved V genes, and no reason is known for the rest. The DNA gave D and trimming, while V, J and clone size come from that table. This sample is represented by about 120,000 clones; 88% of them were singletons. The top ten clones comprise about 1.7% of the sample. In regard to this clone: Which antigen it targets is not known. Per-nucleotide qualities are absent, and no much larger clonotype sits a single base away.

The donors belonged to the validation cohort of around 130 subjects, which was separate from the approximately 610-subject first cohort. The CDR3 numbers 11 residues from cysteine through phenylalanine. Only CDR3 DNA remains: 33 bases, in frame from the first base. For CDR1 and CDR2, the germline V gene (reference sequence) lists DFQATT and SNEGSKA. V is reduced by 6 bases and J by 4 bases, leaving a spacing of 8 bases between them. Sequenced material: PBMCs. The sequence is built from TRBV20-1 and TRBJ2-3; the D gene assignment is ambiguous. The sequence derives from a man younger than 35 in good health and CMV-seronegative. At the DNA level, the sequence is TGCAGTGCCGAGTTCTCAGATACGCAGTATTTT. Protein translation: CSAEFSDTQYF.